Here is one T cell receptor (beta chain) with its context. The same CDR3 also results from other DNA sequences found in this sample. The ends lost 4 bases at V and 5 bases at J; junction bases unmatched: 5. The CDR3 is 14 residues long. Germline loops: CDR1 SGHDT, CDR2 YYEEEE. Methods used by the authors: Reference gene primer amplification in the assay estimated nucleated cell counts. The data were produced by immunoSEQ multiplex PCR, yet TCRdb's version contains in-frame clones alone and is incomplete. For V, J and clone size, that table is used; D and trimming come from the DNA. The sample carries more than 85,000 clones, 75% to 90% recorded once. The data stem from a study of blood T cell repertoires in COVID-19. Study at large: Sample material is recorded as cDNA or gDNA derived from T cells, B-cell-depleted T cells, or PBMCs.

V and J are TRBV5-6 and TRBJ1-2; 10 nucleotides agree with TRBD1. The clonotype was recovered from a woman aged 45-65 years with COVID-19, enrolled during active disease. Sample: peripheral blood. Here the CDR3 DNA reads TGTGCCAGCAGCCCCGGACAGGGGGGATATGGCTACACCTTC. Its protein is CASSPGQGGYGYTF.